This T cell receptor (beta chain) appears in the sequencing data of a study of blood T cells in healthy people across ages. Trimming took off 7 bases at V and 8 bases at J, with 15 bases between the two ends. Germline assignment: CDR1 MNHEY and CDR2 SVGEGT. The CDR3 totals 13 residues. The second PCR ran about 6 to 11 cycles with a sample-barcoded 5' primer and J-beta primers. TCRdb recomputed calls from the 5' RACE reads with MiXCR, one row per CDR3 protein. The repertoire holds roughly 1,500,000 distinct CDR3 sequences, with almost 35% as singletons. The sequencing sample was made of blood. This chain links TRBV6-2 or TRBV6-3 with TRBJ2-1; D remains unclear. The sequence came from a woman in her twenties or thirties in good health. This CDR3 is CASTGPLRDEQFF. In nucleotides, the CDR3 is TGTGCCAGCACCGGTCCCCTTCGGGATGAGCAGTTCTTC.